This TCR beta chain was recovered during a study of blood T cell repertoires in COVID-19. About the study: Acute-phase and convalescent COVID-19 samples originated in the United States, Italy and Spain. T cells, B-cell-depleted T cells, or PBMCs provided the cDNA or gDNA that served as material.

The sample holds one count of this clone. As processed by the authors: The assay estimated nucleated cells by amplifying reference gene primers. TCRdb keeps only in-frame clones here, not all; method: immunoSEQ multiplex PCR. That table supplies the V and J calls and clone size; D and trimming were determined from the DNA. Of tens of thousands of clones in the sample, approximately 90% were seen once. The source material was peripheral blood. The receptor was isolated from a human donor in a cohort sampled during active COVID-19.

The CDR3 DNA follows: TGTGCCAGCAGCGCACTTGACAGGGTCGACACTGAAGCTTTCTTT. It specifies CASSALDRVDTEAFF. The J gene is TRBJ1-1, the V gene TRBV3-1 (or the pseudogene TRBV3-2); TRBD1 matches 7 bases. CDR1 and CDR2 (germline): LGHDT, YNNKEL (reference sequence). The CDR3 is 15 residues long. J lost 3 bases, V lost 5 bases, and 9 bases had no gene match.